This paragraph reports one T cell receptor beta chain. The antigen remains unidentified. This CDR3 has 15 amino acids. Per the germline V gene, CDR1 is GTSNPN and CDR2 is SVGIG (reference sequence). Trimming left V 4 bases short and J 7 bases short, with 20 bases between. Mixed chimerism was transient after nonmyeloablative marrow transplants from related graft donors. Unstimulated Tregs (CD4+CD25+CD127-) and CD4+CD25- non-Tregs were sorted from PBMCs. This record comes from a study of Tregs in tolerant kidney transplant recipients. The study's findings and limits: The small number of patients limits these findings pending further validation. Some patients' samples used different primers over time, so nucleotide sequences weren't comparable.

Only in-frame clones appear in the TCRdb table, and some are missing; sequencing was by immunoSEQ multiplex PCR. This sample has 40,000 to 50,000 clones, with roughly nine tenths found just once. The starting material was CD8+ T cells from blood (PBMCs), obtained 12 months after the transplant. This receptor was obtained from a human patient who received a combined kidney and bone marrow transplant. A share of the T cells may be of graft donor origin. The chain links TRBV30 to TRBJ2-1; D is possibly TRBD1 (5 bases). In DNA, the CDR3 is TGTGCCTGGACTTTCCCTTTATCAGGGAAGAATGAGCAGTTCTTC. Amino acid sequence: CAWTFPLSGKNEQFF.